This TCR beta chain was observed in a study of cytotoxic CD8 clonotypes in ibrutinib-treated CLL (dated by TCRdb to the early 2020s). Concerning the study at large: The cohort included some 14 treatment-naive and some twelve relapsed/refractory patients; about 17 were IGHV unmutated. All remission and progressive disease samples were collected while patients were still receiving ibrutinib. Cryopreserved peripheral blood mononuclear cells were collected before treatment, at response, and at either disease progression or sustained remission. On average, each sample yielded 255,043 productive templates and about 95,000 productive rearrangements. Response samples were taken after a median of approximately eleven months on treatment, ranging from roughly 6 to 36 months. Responses were partial in roughly 24 patients and complete in 2; after median around 66 months follow-up, roughly 14 stayed in remission and some twelve progressed. Longitudinal samples were available for about 30% of the 86 trial participants. What the authors observed across the whole study: At baseline, clonality was higher than in age-matched healthy donors and showed a strong correlation with circulating CD8+ T-cell counts. Public clonotypes were rare and either shrank or stayed stable during treatment, and the rise in clonality at ibrutinib response reflected expansion of private clonotypes. Lymph node repertoires were not examined, and the timing of sampling was not matched between patients in sustained remission and those whose disease progressed. At ibrutinib response clonality went up, during sustained remission it held steady, and at progression it dropped back toward baseline.

With respect to this clone: The antigen it binds to is not known. Base qualities are not recorded, but no much larger clone differs from it by a single base.

The CDR3 has 14 amino acids, counting the end cysteine and phenylalanine. Only the CDR3 DNA stays, 42 bases, in frame from base 1. The germline V gene gives CDR1 as MNHEY and CDR2 as SVGAGI. V is shortened by 7 bases, J by 9 bases, and the region joining them spans 19 bases. On a MiSeq, deep resolution sequencing aimed for a depth between 1 in 1 million and 1 in 200,000 T cells, with each clonotype covered around 9.2x on average. The immunoSEQ hsTCRB Kit was used to generate the TCR beta libraries. Turning to the authors' computational methods: ImmunoSEQ Data Assistant and ImmunoSEQ Analyzer were used for data analysis, and V, D and J genes were assigned according to IMGT definitions. Clonality, which ranges from 0 to 1, was calculated by subtracting the normalized Shannon entropy of productive rearrangement frequencies from one. Only overrepresented clonotypes making up at least 0.05% of the repertoire of each patient were included in the public clonotype analysis. Around 14 repertoires from age-matched healthy donors, obtained from immuneACCESS, served as clonality controls. This is the immuneACCESS table as TCRdb keeps it, with only in-frame sequences that have V and J called. A part of the clones is gone; compared with another copy, unresolved V genes explain less than half, and the rest is unexplained. V and J calls and clone size are copied from that table; D and trimming were computed from the DNA. The sample table lists over 75,000 clones, about 78% of them with a count of one. The ten largest clones capture about 29% of the sample.

Explained via the paper, the time point label denotes: approximately twelve months on ibrutinib. For TCR beta library preparation, roughly 2 micrograms of genomic DNA were extracted from the cryopreserved PBMCs. Longitudinal blood samples from CLL patients receiving ibrutinib monotherapy were subjected to high-throughput TCR beta sequencing. The patients were enrolled in a single-center, open-label phase 2 trial of ibrutinib monotherapy. The receptor chain draws on TRBV6-5 and TRBJ2-1; too little of a D gene remains to name it. The starting material was PBMCs, obtained after 12 months of ibrutinib treatment. This TCR was sampled from a human donor with chronic lymphocytic leukemia. This receptor has the CDR3 CASTETGSKAEQFF. The DNA sequence reads TGTGCCAGCACCGAGACCGGTTCAAAGGCTGAGCAGTTCTTC.